This is a list of T cell receptor beta chains from one sample in a study of T cells in Graves' hyperthyroidism and ophthalmopathy. TCRdb processed the multiplex PCR reads anew with MiXCR; each CDR3 protein has one entry. There are roughly 500,000 distinct CDR3 sequences in the sample; about 15% occur only once, and almost 6% lies in the top ten. The specimen sequenced was blood. These receptors all come from a woman younger than 45 with Graves' hyperthyroidism that later progressed to Graves' ophthalmopathy. CDR3s include the opening cysteine and the closing phenylalanine or tryptophan. A D gene is named only where the DNA matches it firmly. Clone size is shown for a subset of rows, as once, few, many or a class of expanded clone.

j_call clone_size v_call d_call cdr3_aa cdr3_nt
TRBJ1-2 - TRBV29-1 - CSAQGGNYGYTF TGCAGCGCTCAAGGGGGGAACTATGGCTACACCTTC
TRBJ2-7 many TRBV12-3/TRBV12-4 TRBD2 CASSFRPGGEQYF TGTGCCAGCAGTTTTCGTCCGGGAGGCGAGCAGTACTTC
TRBJ2-3 many TRBV2 TRBD2 CASSDIGLAGGENTQYF TGTGCCAGCAGTGATATTGGACTAGCGGGAGGGGAAAATACGCAGTATTTT
TRBJ1-1 many TRBV30 - CAWRPTLSSLNTEAFF TGTGCCTGGAGACCCACACTGTCATCATTGAACACTGAAGCTTTCTTT
TRBJ2-5 many TRBV10-3 TRBD2 CAISGSQETQYF TGTGCCATTAGCGGGAGCCAAGAGACCCAGTACTTC
TRBJ1-1 many TRBV12-3/TRBV12-4 TRBD1 CASSLVGQGTEAFF TGTGCCAGCAGTTTAGTGGGACAGGGCACTGAAGCTTTCTTT
TRBJ2-3 few TRBV19 - CASSPSWDTQYF TGTGCCAGTAGTCCAAGCTGGGATACGCAGTATTTT
TRBJ1-5 many TRBV27 - CASSLGDTYQPQHF TGTGCCAGCAGCCTAGGGGATACATATCAGCCCCAGCATTTT
TRBJ2-1 - TRBV5-4 TRBD2 CASSFSGNSIEQFF TGTGCCAGCAGCTTTAGCGGGAATAGTATTGAGCAGTTCTTC
TRBJ2-1 many TRBV30 - CAWSFGPRRGYNEQFF TGTGCCTGGAGTTTCGGACCCCGCCGGGGCTACAATGAGCAGTTCTTC
TRBJ2-7 many TRBV6-2/TRBV6-3 TRBD1 CALGQGYEQYF TGTGCGTTGGGACAGGGCTACGAGCAGTACTTC
TRBJ1-6 many TRBV2 - CASSDRSEGNSPLHF TGTGCCAGCAGTGATCGGTCTGAGGGTAATTCACCCCTCCACTTT
TRBJ2-3 many TRBV11-2 TRBD2 CASSRVGLAGSTDTQYF TGTGCCAGCAGCCGAGTAGGACTAGCGGGAAGCACAGATACGCAGTATTTT
TRBJ2-4 few TRBV28 - CASSIDQNIQYF TGTGCCAGCAGCATAGATCAAAACATTCAGTACTTC
TRBJ1-4 many TRBV5-1 - CASSTGVTNEKLFF TGCGCCAGCAGCACCGGTGTTACTAATGAAAAACTGTTTTTT
TRBJ2-7 few TRBV5-1 TRBD1 CASSLEWDSNLVREQYF TGCGCCAGCAGCTTGGAATGGGACAGCAACCTGGTACGGGAGCAGTACTTC
TRBJ2-1 many TRBV7-8 - CASSLGGDYNEQFF TGTGCCAGCAGCTTAGGGGGAGACTACAATGAGCAGTTCTTC
TRBJ2-3 many TRBV7-8 - CASSLEASTDTQYF TGTGCCAGCAGCTTAGAGGCGAGCACAGATACGCAGTATTTT
TRBJ2-7 - TRBV11-2 - CASSPWGHLGQYF TGTGCCAGCAGCCCCTGGGGACACCTCGGGCAGTACTTC
TRBJ1-2 many TRBV5-1 - CASSGGGGFNYGYTF TGCGCCAGCAGCGGCGGTGGGGGATTTAACTATGGCTACACCTTC
TRBJ2-7 - TRBV6-1 TRBD1 CASAPLGGAGYEQYF TGTGCCAGCGCTCCGTTAGGGGGCGCAGGTTACGAGCAGTACTTC
TRBJ1-1 - TRBV30 - CAWIRNTEAFF TGTGCCTGGATACGGAACACTGAAGCTTTCTTT
TRBJ1-1 many TRBV20-1 - CSARGGEGGIYAFF TGCAGTGCTAGGGGGGGCGAGGGGGGGATATACGCTTTCTTT
TRBJ2-3 many TRBV6-1 - CASIEGPHTDTQYF TGTGCCAGCATCGAAGGGCCGCACACAGATACGCAGTATTTT
TRBJ2-3 - TRBV2 TRBD2 CASSVGGRTTSTDTQYF TGTGCCAGCAGTGTTGGCGGGAGAACAACTAGCACAGATACGCAGTATTTT
TRBJ2-7 many TRBV20-1 - CSHLIIAEISYEQYF TGCAGCCACCTTATAATAGCAGAGATCTCCTACGAGCAGTACTTC
TRBJ1-1 many TRBV9 - CASSVDFSAPNAFF TGTGCCAGCAGCGTAGATTTCTCGGCGCCGAATGCTTTCTTT
TRBJ1-1 many TRBV11-3 TRBD1 CASSFLAGTGFEAFF TGTGCCAGCAGCTTCCTTGCCGGGACAGGTTTTGAAGCTTTCTTT
TRBJ2-5 many TRBV5-1 - CASSGLELQKETQYF TGCGCCAGCAGCGGATTAGAGCTGCAAAAAGAGACCCAGTACTTC
TRBJ2-1 many TRBV28 TRBD2 CASSPAGAGGRPFF TGTGCCAGCAGTCCCGCGGGGGCGGGAGGAAGGCCGTTCTTC
TRBJ2-5 few TRBV5-1 - CASSLSSVSPRETQYF TGCGCCAGCAGCTTGAGCTCGGTTAGCCCAAGAGAGACCCAGTACTTC
TRBJ2-7 many TRBV5-1 TRBD2 CATRPLAGVREQYF TGCGCCACGAGACCACTAGCGGGGGTTCGGGAGCAGTACTTC
TRBJ2-5 many TRBV11-1 TRBD2 CASSGTSGSQETQYF TGTGCCAGCAGCGGGACTAGCGGGAGCCAAGAGACCCAGTACTTC
TRBJ2-3 - TRBV7-9 - CASSVTATDTQYF TGTGCCAGCAGCGTGACAGCAACAGATACGCAGTATTTT
TRBJ2-6 few TRBV11-2 - CASSPDRFSIGANVLTF TGTGCCAGCAGCCCCGACAGGTTTTCGATTGGGGCCAACGTCCTGACTTTC
TRBJ2-2 - TRBV30 TRBD2 CAWSALPGLAGPTGELFF TGTGCCTGGAGTGCCCTTCCGGGACTAGCGGGCCCCACCGGGGAGCTGTTTTTT
TRBJ2-1 once TRBV2 - CASRELAFEQFF TGTGCCAGCCGGGAACTAGCTTTTGAGCAGTTCTTC
TRBJ2-7 few TRBV20-1 - CSARETFSEQYF TGCAGTGCTAGAGAGACTTTCTCCGAGCAGTACTTC
TRBJ1-5 few TRBV7-9 - CASSSEGDRRNQPQHF TGTGCCAGCAGCTCGGAGGGGGACCGGAGGAATCAGCCCCAGCATTTT
TRBJ2-1 many TRBV9 - CASSTGQTYNEQFF TGTGCCAGCAGCACCGGACAGACTTACAATGAGCAGTTCTTC
TRBJ2-2 - TRBV5-1 - CASSLGHDLKDPNTGELFF TGCGCCAGCAGCTTGGGCCACGATCTGAAAGACCCGAACACCGGGGAGCTGTTTTTT
TRBJ2-1 many TRBV7-8 - CASSSLASSYNEQFF TGTGCCAGCAGCTCCCTAGCGTCCTCCTACAATGAGCAGTTCTTC